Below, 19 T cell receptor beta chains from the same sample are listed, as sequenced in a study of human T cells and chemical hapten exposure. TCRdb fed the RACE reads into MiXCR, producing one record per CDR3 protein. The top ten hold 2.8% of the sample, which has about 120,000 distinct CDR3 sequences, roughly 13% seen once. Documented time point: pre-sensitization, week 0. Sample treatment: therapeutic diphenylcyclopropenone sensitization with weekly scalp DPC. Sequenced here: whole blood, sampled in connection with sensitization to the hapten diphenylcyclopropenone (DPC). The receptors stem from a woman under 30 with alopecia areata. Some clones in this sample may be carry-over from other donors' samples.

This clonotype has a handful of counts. The CDR3 region has the DNA TGTGCCAGCTCGGGGACACCAAGATCCTCTGGGGCCAACGTCCTGACTTTC. Its translation is CASSGTPRSSGANVLTF. This sequence joins TRBV18 and TRBJ2-6, with D perhaps matching TRBD1 (6 bases). This CDR3 region has 17 residues. Trimming pared 6 bases from V and 0 bases from J, leaving 15 bases between. Germline-derived CDR1 and CDR2 are KGHSH and LQKENI.

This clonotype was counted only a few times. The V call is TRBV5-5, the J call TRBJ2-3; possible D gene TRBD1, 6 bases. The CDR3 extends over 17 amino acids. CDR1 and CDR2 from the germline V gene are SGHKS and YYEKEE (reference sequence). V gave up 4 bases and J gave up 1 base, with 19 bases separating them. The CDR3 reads CASSPRQAPHRTDTQYF. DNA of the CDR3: TGTGCCAGCAGCCCCAGACAGGCCCCCCATCGCACAGATACGCAGTATTTT.

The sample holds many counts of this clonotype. The CDR3 DNA reads TGTGCCAGCAGCAAAGCCGGGACGCCGGGATACAGGAAGCAGTTCTTC. Translating it yields CASSKAGTPGYRKQFF. The V and J genes are TRBV7-2 and TRBJ2-1; D may correspond to TRBD1 or TRBD2 (5 bases each). CDR3 length: 16 amino acids. CDR1 and CDR2 (germline): SGHTA, FQGNSA. The V end was cut by 5 bases, the J end by 11 bases, with 25 bases between.

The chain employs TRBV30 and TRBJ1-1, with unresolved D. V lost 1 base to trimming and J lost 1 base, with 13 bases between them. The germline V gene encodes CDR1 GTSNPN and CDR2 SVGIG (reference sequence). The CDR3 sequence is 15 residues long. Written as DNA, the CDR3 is TGTGCCTGGAGTGGTGTGGGGAGGTCGAACACTGAAGCTTTCTTT. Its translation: CAWSGVGRSNTEAFF. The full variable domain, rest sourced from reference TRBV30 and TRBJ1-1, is SQTIHQWPATLVQPVGSPLSLECTVEGTSNPNLYWYRQAAGRGLQLLFYSVGIGQISSEVPQNLSASRPQDRQFILSSKKLLLSDSGFYLCAWSGVGRSNTEAFFGQGTRLTVV.

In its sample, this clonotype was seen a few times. CDR3 in DNA: TGTGCCAGCAGTCCTGACTCGCAGGGTCGCGAGACCCAGTACTTC. Its protein is CASSPDSQGRETQYF. The J gene is TRBJ2-5, the V gene TRBV6-2 or TRBV6-3; D is perhaps TRBD1 (5 bases). The CDR3 is 15 amino acids. Germline-derived CDR1 and CDR2 are MNHEY and SVGEGT. Trimming took off 5 bases at V and 5 bases at J, with 18 bases between the two ends.

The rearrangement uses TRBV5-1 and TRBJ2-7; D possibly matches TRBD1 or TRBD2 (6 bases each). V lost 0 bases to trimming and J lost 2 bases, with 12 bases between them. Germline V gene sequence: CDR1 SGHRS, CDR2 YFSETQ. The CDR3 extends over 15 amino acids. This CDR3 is CASSLVGGSTYEQYF. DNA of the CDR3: TGCGCCAGCAGCTTGGTGGGGGGCAGCACCTACGAGCAGTACTTC.

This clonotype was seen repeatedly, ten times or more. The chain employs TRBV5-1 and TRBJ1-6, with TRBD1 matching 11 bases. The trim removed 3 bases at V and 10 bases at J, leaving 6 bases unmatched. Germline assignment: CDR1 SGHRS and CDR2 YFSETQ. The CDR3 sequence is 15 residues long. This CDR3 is CASSSRDRGESPLHF. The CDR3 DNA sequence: TGCGCCAGCAGCTCAAGGGACAGGGGGGAATCACCCCTCCACTTT.

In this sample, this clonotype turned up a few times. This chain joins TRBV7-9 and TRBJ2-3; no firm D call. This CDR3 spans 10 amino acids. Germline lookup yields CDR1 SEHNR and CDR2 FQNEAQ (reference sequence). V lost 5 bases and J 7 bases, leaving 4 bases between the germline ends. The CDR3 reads CASSANTQYF. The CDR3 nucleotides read TGTGCCAGCAGCGCCAATACGCAGTATTTT.

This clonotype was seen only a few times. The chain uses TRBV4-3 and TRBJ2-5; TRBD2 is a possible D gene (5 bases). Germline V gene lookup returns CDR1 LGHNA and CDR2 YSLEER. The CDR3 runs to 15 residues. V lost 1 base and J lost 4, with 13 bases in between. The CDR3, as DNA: TGCGCCAGCAGCCAAGTTCCAGGCAGCGGAGAGACCCAGTACTTC. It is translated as CASSQVPGSGETQYF.

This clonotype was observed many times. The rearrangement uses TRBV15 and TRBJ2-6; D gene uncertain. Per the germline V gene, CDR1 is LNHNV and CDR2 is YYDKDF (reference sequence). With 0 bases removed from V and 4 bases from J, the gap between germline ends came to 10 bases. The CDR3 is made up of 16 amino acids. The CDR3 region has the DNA TGTGCCACCAGCAGAGATCATGGGTCAGGGGCCAACGTCCTGACTTTC. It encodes CATSRDHGSGANVLTF.

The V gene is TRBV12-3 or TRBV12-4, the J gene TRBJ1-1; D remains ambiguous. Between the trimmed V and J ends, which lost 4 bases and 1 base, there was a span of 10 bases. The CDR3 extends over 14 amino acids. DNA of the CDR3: TGTGCCAGCAGTTCCGTCAGCGAGAACACTGAAGCTTTCTTT. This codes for CASSSVSENTEAFF.

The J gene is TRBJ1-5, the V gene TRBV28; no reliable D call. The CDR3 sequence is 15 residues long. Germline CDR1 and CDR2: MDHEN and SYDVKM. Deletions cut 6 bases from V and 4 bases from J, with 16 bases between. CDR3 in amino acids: CASRITGGINQPQHF. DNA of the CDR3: TGTGCCAGCAGAATCACGGGCGGAATAAATCAGCCCCAGCATTTT.

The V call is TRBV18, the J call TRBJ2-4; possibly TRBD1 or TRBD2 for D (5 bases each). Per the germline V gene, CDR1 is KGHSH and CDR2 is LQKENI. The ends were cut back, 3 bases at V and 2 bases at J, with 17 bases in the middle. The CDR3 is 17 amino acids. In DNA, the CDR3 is TGTGCCAGCTCACCCCCGGCAGGATGGGGGACCAAAAACATTCAGTACTTC. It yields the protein CASSPPAGWGTKNIQYF.

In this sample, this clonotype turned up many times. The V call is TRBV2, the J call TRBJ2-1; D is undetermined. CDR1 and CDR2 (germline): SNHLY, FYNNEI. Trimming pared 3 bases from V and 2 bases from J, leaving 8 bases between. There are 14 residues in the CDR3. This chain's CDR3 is CASSELVTYNEQFF. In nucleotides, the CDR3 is TGTGCCAGCAGTGAGCTAGTGACCTACAATGAGCAGTTCTTC.

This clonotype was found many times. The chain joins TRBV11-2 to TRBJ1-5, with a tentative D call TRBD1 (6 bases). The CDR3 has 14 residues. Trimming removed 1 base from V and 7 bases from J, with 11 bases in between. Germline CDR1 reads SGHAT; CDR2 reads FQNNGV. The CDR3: CASSLAGQMQPQHF. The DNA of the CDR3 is TGTGCCAGCAGCTTAGCCGGACAGATGCAGCCCCAGCATTTT.

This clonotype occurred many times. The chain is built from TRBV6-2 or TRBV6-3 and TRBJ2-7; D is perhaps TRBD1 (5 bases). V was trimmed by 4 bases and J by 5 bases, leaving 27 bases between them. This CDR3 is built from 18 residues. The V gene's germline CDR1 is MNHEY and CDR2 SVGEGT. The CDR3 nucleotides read TGTGCCAGCAGTTCCCACGCTTCCCTCGACAGCTTAGTCGACGAGCAGTACTTC. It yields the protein CASSSHASLDSLVDEQYF.

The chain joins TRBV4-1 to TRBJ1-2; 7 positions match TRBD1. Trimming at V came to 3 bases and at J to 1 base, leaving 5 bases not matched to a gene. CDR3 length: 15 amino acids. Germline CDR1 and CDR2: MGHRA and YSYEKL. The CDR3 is CASSHRGQVNYGYTF. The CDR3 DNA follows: TGCGCCAGCAGCCACCGCGGACAGGTTAACTATGGCTACACCTTC.

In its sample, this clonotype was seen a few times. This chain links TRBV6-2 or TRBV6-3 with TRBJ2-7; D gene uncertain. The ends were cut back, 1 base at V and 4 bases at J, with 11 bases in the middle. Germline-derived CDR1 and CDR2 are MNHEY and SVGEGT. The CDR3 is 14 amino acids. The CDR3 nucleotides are TGTGCCAGCAGTTACTTCTCCGGTATATACGAGCAGTACTTC. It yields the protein CASSYFSGIYEQYF.

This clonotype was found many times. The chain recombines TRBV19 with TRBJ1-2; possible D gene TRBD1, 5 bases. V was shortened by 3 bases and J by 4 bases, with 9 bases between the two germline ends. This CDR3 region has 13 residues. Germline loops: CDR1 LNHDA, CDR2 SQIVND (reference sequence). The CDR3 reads CASSMTVSYGYTF. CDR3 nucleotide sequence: TGTGCCAGTAGTATGACAGTCAGCTATGGCTACACCTTC.